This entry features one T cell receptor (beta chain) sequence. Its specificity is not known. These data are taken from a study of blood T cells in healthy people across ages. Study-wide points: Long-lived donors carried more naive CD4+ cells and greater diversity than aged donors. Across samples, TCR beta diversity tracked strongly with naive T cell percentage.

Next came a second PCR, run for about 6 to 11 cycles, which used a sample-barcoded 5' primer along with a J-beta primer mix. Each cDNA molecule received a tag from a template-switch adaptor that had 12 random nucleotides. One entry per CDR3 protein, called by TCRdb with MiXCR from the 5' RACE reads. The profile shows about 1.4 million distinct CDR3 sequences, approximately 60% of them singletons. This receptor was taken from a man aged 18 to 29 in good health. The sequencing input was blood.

This CDR3 is CSARPGQALGFYEQYF. In DNA, the CDR3 is TGCAGTGCTAGACCGGGACAGGCGCTTGGATTTTACGAGCAGTACTTC. This sequence joins TRBV20-1 and TRBJ2-7; 8 bases line up with TRBD1. Germline trimming cut 2 bases from V and 4 bases from J; bases unmatched to any gene: 13. Germline CDR1 is DFQATT and CDR2 is SNEGSKA (reference sequence). This CDR3 has 16 amino acids.